This entry is about one T cell receptor (beta chain). The CDR3 contains 13 residues. Germline assignment: CDR1 MNHEY and CDR2 SVGEGT. With 6 bases removed from V and 9 bases from J, the gap between germline ends came to 14 bases. This sample stems from a study of blood T cell repertoires in COVID-19. Study information: T cells, B-cell-depleted T cells, or PBMCs provided the cDNA or gDNA that served as material.

The authors' processing: Reference gene primer amplification gave estimated nucleated cell counts. Produced via immunoSEQ multiplex PCR; TCRdb's table is partial and in-frame only. Clonal size and the V and J genes are those of that table, whereas D and trimming came from the DNA. The data show some 270,000 clones, 85% to 90% seen once. The chain recombines TRBV6-2 or TRBV6-3 with TRBJ2-2; weak D call: TRBD2 (5 bases). Sequencing used peripheral blood. The sequence derives from a woman in her forties who had recovered from COVID-19. The DNA for the CDR3 is TGTGCCAGCAGCCTGGACTCCTCTTGGGAGCTGTTTTTT. Its protein product is CASSLDSSWELFF.